In this sample, the clone carrying this T cell receptor beta chain turned up a few times. Its antigen is currently unknown. The data are from a study of T-cell memory formation after mild COVID-19. At the level of the study: Largely, the TCR clusters proved donor specific. Findings and caveats of the study: Researchers found some responding clones in pre-infection memory, a sign that cross-reactive memory joined.

The CDR3 totals 15 residues. J was trimmed by 5 bases and V by 5 bases; bases with no gene match: 11. TCR alpha and TCR beta cDNA libraries carrying sample barcodes and UMIs were produced by 5'RACE using constant-segment primers. A single record per CDR3 protein comes from TCRdb applying MiXCR to the 5' RACE reads. The sample has about 110,000 distinct CDR3 sequences; roughly a sixth are singletons. The sequencing input was PBMCs or a T cell subset sorted from them (not recorded which). This TCR was sampled from a man aged 18 to 29 who had mild COVID-19 (a few samples of this study predate the infection). Cell type and time point are not known. The rearrangement links TRBV12-3 or TRBV12-4 to TRBJ2-7; 8 bases are a match to TRBD1. CDR3 protein: CASSLRTGWVDEQYF. CDR3 bases: TGTGCCAGCAGTCTACGGACAGGGTGGGTCGACGAGCAGTACTTC.